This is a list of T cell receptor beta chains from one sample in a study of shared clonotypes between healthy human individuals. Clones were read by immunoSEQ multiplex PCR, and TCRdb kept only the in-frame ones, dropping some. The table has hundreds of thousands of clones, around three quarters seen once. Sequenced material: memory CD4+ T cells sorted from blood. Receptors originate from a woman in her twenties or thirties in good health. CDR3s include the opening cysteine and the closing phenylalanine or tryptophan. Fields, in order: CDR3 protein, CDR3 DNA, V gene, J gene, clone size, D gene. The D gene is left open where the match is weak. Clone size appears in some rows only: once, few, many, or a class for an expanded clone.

CDR3 protein: CAWSVGQGNGNTIYF
CDR3 DNA: TGTGCCTGGAGTGTAGGACAGGGGAATGGAAACACCATATATTTT
V gene: TRBV30
J gene: TRBJ1-3
clone size: once
D gene: TRBD1

CDR3 protein: CASSRATSAEQFF
CDR3 DNA: TGTGCCAGCAGTAGAGCGACGTCGGCTGAGCAGTTCTTC
V gene: TRBV2
J gene: TRBJ2-1
clone size: -
D gene: -

CDR3 protein: CASMGDRGLGQPQHF
CDR3 DNA: TGTGCCAGCATGGGCGACAGGGGGCTCGGTCAGCCCCAGCATTTT
V gene: TRBV2
J gene: TRBJ1-5
clone size: once
D gene: TRBD1

CDR3 protein: CASSEVEVNQPQHF
CDR3 DNA: TGTGCCAGCAGTGAAGTGGAAGTCAATCAGCCCCAGCATTTT
V gene: TRBV6-1
J gene: TRBJ1-5
clone size: -
D gene: -

CDR3 protein: CASRPTGYGYTF
CDR3 DNA: TGTGCCAGCCGGCCAACGGGGTATGGCTACACCTTC
V gene: TRBV6-5
J gene: TRBJ1-2
clone size: -
D gene: -

CDR3 protein: CASSLDRPNTGELFF
CDR3 DNA: TGCGCCAGCAGCTTGGACAGGCCTAACACCGGGGAGCTGTTTTTT
V gene: TRBV5-1
J gene: TRBJ2-2
clone size: -
D gene: -

CDR3 protein: CASSLAAGAQGEQYF
CDR3 DNA: TGTGCCAGCAGCTTGGCCGCCGGGGCCCAGGGCGAGCAGTACTTC
V gene: TRBV5-5
J gene: TRBJ2-7
clone size: -
D gene: -

CDR3 protein: CASSPGTGGQETQYF
CDR3 DNA: TGCGCCAGCAGCCCCGGGACAGGGGGCCAAGAGACCCAGTACTTC
V gene: TRBV5-1
J gene: TRBJ2-5
clone size: -
D gene: TRBD1

CDR3 protein: CAWGGQTNTEAFF
CDR3 DNA: TGTGCCTGGGGGGGACAAACGAACACTGAAGCTTTCTTT
V gene: TRBV30
J gene: TRBJ1-1
clone size: few
D gene: -

CDR3 protein: CASSLVRNEQYF
CDR3 DNA: TGTGCCAGCAGCTTAGTCCGGAACGAGCAGTACTTC
V gene: TRBV7-8
J gene: TRBJ2-7
clone size: -
D gene: -

CDR3 protein: CASNPRGGFNNSPLHF
CDR3 DNA: TGTGCCAGCAACCCCCGAGGGGGGTTCAATAATTCACCCCTCCACTTT
V gene: TRBV6-6
J gene: TRBJ1-6
clone size: -
D gene: -

CDR3 protein: CSAGGTGNQPQHF
CDR3 DNA: TGCAGCGCCGGAGGGACAGGGAACCAGCCCCAGCATTTT
V gene: TRBV29-1
J gene: TRBJ1-5
clone size: -
D gene: TRBD1

CDR3 protein: CASTTIYEKLFF
CDR3 DNA: TGTGCCAGCACCACCATTTATGAAAAACTGTTTTTT
V gene: TRBV28
J gene: TRBJ1-4
clone size: -
D gene: -

CDR3 protein: CASSVLGVIGNTIYF
CDR3 DNA: TGTGCCAGCAGCGTTCTAGGGGTTATAGGAAACACCATATATTTT
V gene: TRBV9
J gene: TRBJ1-3
clone size: -
D gene: -

CDR3 protein: CASSPAGRGNTEAFF
CDR3 DNA: TGTGCCAGCAGTCCGGCCGGCAGGGGAAACACTGAAGCTTTCTTT
V gene: TRBV27
J gene: TRBJ1-1
clone size: -
D gene: -

CDR3 protein: CASSLLAGFYEQYF
CDR3 DNA: TGCGCCAGCAGCCTACTAGCGGGATTCTACGAGCAGTACTTC
V gene: TRBV4-1
J gene: TRBJ2-7
clone size: -
D gene: TRBD2

CDR3 protein: CASSPHSQETQYF
CDR3 DNA: TGTGCCAGCTCACCACACTCTCAAGAGACCCAGTACTTC
V gene: TRBV18
J gene: TRBJ2-5
clone size: -
D gene: -

CDR3 protein: CASSLGTWGSEQYF
CDR3 DNA: TGTGCCAGCAGCTTAGGGACTTGGGGAAGCGAGCAGTACTTC
V gene: TRBV11-3
J gene: TRBJ2-7
clone size: once
D gene: -

CDR3 protein: CASSLSPWGAGGGYEQYF
CDR3 DNA: TGTGCCAGCAGTTTATCTCCGTGGGGAGCGGGAGGTGGTTACGAGCAGTACTTC
V gene: TRBV27
J gene: TRBJ2-7
clone size: -
D gene: TRBD2

CDR3 protein: CSVEDLDRLYGYTF
CDR3 DNA: TGCAGCGTTGAAGATCTTGACAGATTGTATGGCTACACCTTC
V gene: TRBV29-1
J gene: TRBJ1-2
clone size: -
D gene: -

CDR3 protein: CATKMENQPQHF
CDR3 DNA: TGTGCCACTAAGATGGAAAATCAGCCCCAGCATTTT
V gene: TRBV10-3
J gene: TRBJ1-5
clone size: -
D gene: -

CDR3 protein: CAWSVSAGAETQYF
CDR3 DNA: TGTGCCTGGAGTGTTTCGGCAGGGGCAGAGACCCAGTACTTC
V gene: TRBV30
J gene: TRBJ2-5
clone size: -
D gene: -

CDR3 protein: CASSQSGKDGANTEAFF
CDR3 DNA: TGCGCCAGCAGTCAATCGGGAAAGGACGGGGCGAACACTGAAGCTTTCTTT
V gene: TRBV23-1
J gene: TRBJ1-1
clone size: -
D gene: -

CDR3 protein: CASSTGQRDSYNEQFF
CDR3 DNA: TGTGCCAGCAGCACAGGACAACGCGACTCCTACAATGAGCAGTTCTTC
V gene: TRBV5-4
J gene: TRBJ2-1
clone size: -
D gene: -

CDR3 protein: CASSRQGRGSYEQYF
CDR3 DNA: TGTGCCAGCAGCCGACAGGGTAGGGGCTCCTACGAGCAGTACTTC
V gene: TRBV5-8
J gene: TRBJ2-7
clone size: -
D gene: TRBD1

CDR3 protein: CAISARVQDTQYF
CDR3 DNA: TGTGCCATCAGCGCGCGGGTGCAAGATACGCAGTATTTT
V gene: TRBV10-3
J gene: TRBJ2-3
clone size: -
D gene: -

CDR3 protein: CASSRLAVYNEQFF
CDR3 DNA: TGTGCCAGCAGTCGACTAGCGGTTTACAATGAGCAGTTCTTC
V gene: TRBV2
J gene: TRBJ2-1
clone size: -
D gene: TRBD2

CDR3 protein: CASSFAAVREETQYF
CDR3 DNA: TGTGCCAGCAGCTTTGCGGCCGTCCGGGAAGAGACCCAGTACTTC
V gene: TRBV7-2
J gene: TRBJ2-5
clone size: -
D gene: -

CDR3 protein: CASRSDGDSNQPQHF
CDR3 DNA: TGCGCCAGCAGGTCGGACGGCGATAGCAATCAGCCCCAGCATTTT
V gene: TRBV5-1
J gene: TRBJ1-5
clone size: -
D gene: -

CDR3 protein: CAWKQQGVNTEAFF
CDR3 DNA: TGTGCCTGGAAACAACAGGGGGTCAACACTGAAGCTTTCTTT
V gene: TRBV30
J gene: TRBJ1-1
clone size: -
D gene: TRBD1

CDR3 protein: CASSYWGKAGEAFF
CDR3 DNA: TGTGCCAGCAGTTACTGGGGTAAAGCGGGTGAAGCTTTCTTT
V gene: TRBV6-5
J gene: TRBJ1-1
clone size: -
D gene: -

CDR3 protein: CASSRGRGEIF
CDR3 DNA: TGTGCCAGCAGCAGGGGACGGGGGGAAATTTTT
V gene: TRBV6-6
J gene: TRBJ1-4
clone size: once
D gene: -

CDR3 protein: CASSTQGENTQYF
CDR3 DNA: TGCGCCAGCAGTACACAGGGTGAGAATACGCAGTATTTT
V gene: TRBV10-2
J gene: TRBJ2-3
clone size: -
D gene: -

CDR3 protein: CASSVVSSAGELFF
CDR3 DNA: TGTGCCAGCAGCGTAGTATCTAGCGCCGGGGAGCTGTTTTTT
V gene: TRBV9
J gene: TRBJ2-2
clone size: -
D gene: -

CDR3 protein: CASRGAEANQPQHF
CDR3 DNA: TGTGCCAGCCGGGGTGCGGAGGCCAATCAGCCCCAGCATTTT
V gene: TRBV27
J gene: TRBJ1-5
clone size: -
D gene: -

CDR3 protein: CASSEGLGRGFSTDTQYF
CDR3 DNA: TGTGCCAGCAGTGAAGGGTTAGGGCGGGGGTTTAGCACAGATACGCAGTATTTT
V gene: TRBV6-1
J gene: TRBJ2-3
clone size: -
D gene: TRBD2

CDR3 protein: CASSGLAGATGELFF
CDR3 DNA: TGTGCCAGCAGCGGACTAGCGGGAGCCACCGGGGAGCTGTTTTTT
V gene: TRBV6-1
J gene: TRBJ2-2
clone size: few
D gene: TRBD2

CDR3 protein: CASSYRTDTDTQYF
CDR3 DNA: TGCGCCAGCAGTTACCGGACTGACACAGATACGCAGTATTTT
V gene: TRBV5-1
J gene: TRBJ2-3
clone size: -
D gene: -

CDR3 protein: CASRMIAGGNEQYF
CDR3 DNA: TGTGCCAGCAGAATGATAGCGGGAGGGAACGAGCAGTACTTC
V gene: TRBV6-5
J gene: TRBJ2-7
clone size: -
D gene: TRBD2

CDR3 protein: CASSPLAGDRETQYF
CDR3 DNA: TGTGCCAGCTCACCACTAGCGGGAGACCGGGAGACCCAGTACTTC
V gene: TRBV18
J gene: TRBJ2-5
clone size: -
D gene: TRBD2